This T cell receptor (beta chain) comes out of a study of Graves' ophthalmopathy and Graves' hyperthyroidism. V lost 6 bases and J lost 3; bases outside the gene matches: 9. Germline CDR1 is ENHRY and CDR2 is SYGVKD. CDR3 length equals 16 residues. On this clonotype itself: As yet, its antigen is unknown.

In donors with ophthalmopathy, activity was moderate-to-severe, with CAS ≥3, NOSPECS ≥4 and duration under 3 months. The source of the PBMCs was 8.5 to 10 ml of fresh peripheral blood. RNA transcripts yielded amplified TCR beta CDR3 regions. The first round was an RT-PCR with HTBI primers, and the second round was a multiplex PCR. TCRdb called the multiplex PCR reads again in MiXCR, with one record for every CDR3 protein. This table holds 740,000 or so distinct CDR3 sequences, around 40% found once. Study-level points and caveats: As the model predicted ophthalmopathy progression, it achieved a sensitivity of just over 70% and a specificity of about 72%. The majority of expanded thyroid clonotypes above 0.001 frequency also occurred in blood.

This receptor was obtained from an adult man with Graves' ophthalmopathy. The sequencing input was peripheral blood. The V and J genes are TRBV10-3 and TRBJ2-7, with 12 positions matching TRBD1. In nucleotides, the CDR3 is TGTGCCATCAGGGAGCCCGGGACAGGGGGCATCTACGAGCAGTACTTC. This translates into CAIREPGTGGIYEQYF.